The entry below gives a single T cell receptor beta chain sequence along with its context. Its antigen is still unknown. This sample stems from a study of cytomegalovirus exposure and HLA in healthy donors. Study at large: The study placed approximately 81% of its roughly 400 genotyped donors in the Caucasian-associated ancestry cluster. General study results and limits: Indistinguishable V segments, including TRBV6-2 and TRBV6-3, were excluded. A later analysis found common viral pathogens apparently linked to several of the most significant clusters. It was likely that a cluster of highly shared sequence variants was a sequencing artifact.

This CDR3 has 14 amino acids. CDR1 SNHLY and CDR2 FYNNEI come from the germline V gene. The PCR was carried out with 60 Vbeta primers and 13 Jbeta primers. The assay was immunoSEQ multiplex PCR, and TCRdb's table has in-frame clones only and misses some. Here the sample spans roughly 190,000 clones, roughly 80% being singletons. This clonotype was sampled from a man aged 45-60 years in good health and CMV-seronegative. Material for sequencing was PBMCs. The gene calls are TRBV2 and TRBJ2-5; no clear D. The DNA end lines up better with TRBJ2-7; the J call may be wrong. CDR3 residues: CASRLTGSSYEQYF. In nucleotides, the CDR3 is TGTGCCAGCAGGCTGACTGGTTCGTCCTACGAGCAGTACTTC.